This entry features one T cell receptor beta chain sequence. Its antigen is currently unknown. Here immunoSEQ multiplex PCR was the method, and the copy in TCRdb shows in-frame clones only, minus some. In the table there are about 190,000 clones, more than 70% of which are singletons. The sample belongs to a study of cytomegalovirus exposure and HLA in healthy donors. Findings and limits, study-wide: Both high specificity and high sensitivity reportedly marked the classifier's diagnosis of cytomegalovirus status. Subsequent analysis revealed that first-cohort TCR clusters tended to co-occur in the 130 or so validation repertoires.

V trimming: 1 base; J trimming: 0 bases; junction bases outside the gene matches: 2. This CDR3 region has 15 residues. CDR1 MGHRA and CDR2 YSYEKL come from the germline V gene. Material: PBMCs. This TCR derives from a woman aged 18-29 years in good health and CMV-seronegative. This chain uses TRBV4-1 with TRBJ1-1; 7 nucleotides match TRBD1. The CDR3 protein is CASSQGTGVNTEAFF. CDR3 coding DNA: TGCGCCAGCAGCCAAGGGACAGGAGTGAACACTGAAGCTTTCTTT.